Shown below are 12 T cell receptor beta chains from a single sample sequenced in a study of T cells after yellow fever vaccination. TCRdb re-analysed the 5' RACE reads in MiXCR, keeping a single row per CDR3 protein. The sample includes 340,000 or so distinct CDR3 sequences, around 13% of them seen just once. The specimen comprised CD4+ T cells sorted from PBMCs, sampled 15 days after the yellow fever booster vaccination. The source is a man aged 18 to 29 who received the YFV17D yellow fever vaccine.

This clonotype occurred a few times. The chain joins TRBV24-1 to TRBJ2-1, with 8 bases matching TRBD1. Germline lookup yields CDR1 KGHDR and CDR2 SFDVKD. The CDR3 totals 18 residues. With 4 bases clipped from V and 8 bases from J, the junction kept 18 bases outside the gene matches. CDR3 bases: TGTGCCACCAGTGACCCCCCCGGGCAGGGGGCGTCCGGGGATGAGCAGTTCTTC. Its translation is CATSDPPGQGASGDEQFF.

The J gene is TRBJ2-7, the V gene TRBV20-1; maybe TRBD2 (6 bases). Per germline, CDR1 DFQATT and CDR2 SNEGSKA (reference sequence). The V end lost 8 bases, the J end lost 3 bases, and 11 bases lay between the germline ends. The CDR3 consists of 11 residues. The CDR3 DNA is TGCAGTTTTTCGGGGGACTACGAGCAGTACTTC. It is translated as CSFSGDYEQYF.

This clonotype was counted only a few times. This chain joins TRBV11-1 and TRBJ2-7; possible D gene TRBD1, 5 bases. CDR1 SGHAT and CDR2 FQDESV come from the germline V gene (reference sequence). The CDR3 has 11 residues. Trimming left V 5 bases short and J 6 bases short, with 8 bases between. CDR3 residues: CASSRGTEQYF. CDR3 nucleotide sequence: TGTGCCAGCAGCAGGGGAACCGAGCAGTACTTC.

This chain uses TRBV7-2 with TRBJ1-2; D is ambiguous. Germline V gene sequence: CDR1 SGHTA, CDR2 FQGNSA. Trimming left V 5 bases short and J 1 base short, with 17 bases between. The CDR3 covers 16 residues. The CDR3 loop reads CASSNRVLDLNYGYTF. The CDR3 DNA reads TGTGCCAGCAGCAATAGGGTCCTTGATCTTAACTATGGCTACACCTTC. Variable domain in full (rest from reference TRBV7-2 and TRBJ1-2): GAGVSQSPSNKVTEKGKDVELRCDPISGHTALYWYRQSLGQGLEFLIYFQGNSAPDKSGLPSDRFSAERTGGSVSTLTIQRTQQEDSAVYLCASSNRVLDLNYGYTFGSGTRLTVV.

The genes are TRBV6-2 or TRBV6-3 and TRBJ2-5; no clear D gene. The V and J ends lost 2 bases and 0 bases respectively, with 7 bases between them. Germline V gene lookup returns CDR1 MNHEY and CDR2 SVGEGT. The CDR3 sequence is 14 residues long. CDR3 in amino acids: CASSYALYQETQYF. The CDR3 bases are TGTGCCAGCAGTTACGCTCTGTACCAAGAGACCCAGTACTTC.

The rearrangement joins TRBV15 to TRBJ2-1, with 11 bases lining up with TRBD1. This CDR3 region has 20 residues. The V gene end was trimmed by 5 bases and the J gene end by 4 bases; junction bases not matched to a gene: 19. Per the germline V gene, CDR1 is LNHNV and CDR2 is YYDKDF (reference sequence). The CDR3 loop is CATSGLARDRGYWGYNEQFF. CDR3 DNA: TGTGCCACCAGCGGCTTGGCCCGGGACAGGGGGTACTGGGGGTACAATGAGCAGTTCTTC. Using reference TRBV15 and TRBJ2-1 for the parts outside the CDR3, the full variable domain is DAMVIQNPRYQVTQFGKPVTLSCSQTLNHNVMYWYQQKSSQAPKLLFHYYDKDFNNEADTPDNFQSRRPNTSFCFLDIRSPGLGDTAMYLCATSGLARDRGYWGYNEQFFGPGTRLTVL.

The V gene is TRBV15, the J gene TRBJ2-3; possibly TRBD1 for D (7 bases). The V gene's germline CDR1 is LNHNV and CDR2 YYDKDF (reference sequence). This CDR3 region has 13 residues. Trimming took 4 bases from V and 8 from J, leaving 13 bases between them. The CDR3 sequence: CATSTRQGGTQYF. As DNA, the CDR3 is TGTGCCACCAGCACCAGACAGGGAGGTACGCAGTATTTT. The entire variable domain, with the rest obtained from reference TRBV15 and TRBJ2-3, is as follows: DAMVIQNPRYQVTQFGKPVTLSCSQTLNHNVMYWYQQKSSQAPKLLFHYYDKDFNNEADTPDNFQSRRPNTSFCFLDIRSPGLGDTAMYLCATSTRQGGTQYFGPGTRLTVL.

V and J are TRBV20-1 and TRBJ2-7, with 9 bases matching TRBD2. Germline CDR1 reads DFQATT; CDR2 reads SNEGSKA (reference sequence). The V gene end was trimmed by 1 base and the J gene end by 0 bases; junction bases not matched to a gene: 7. The CDR3 runs 16 residues. CDR3 bases: TGCAGTGCTAGAGCCCTTAATAGCGGGAGCTCCTACGAGCAGTACTTC. It yields the protein CSARALNSGSSYEQYF.

Remarks on this clonotype: A single base separates this from a much larger clone, so it may be a read error. The chain links TRBV7-9 to TRBJ2-1; no clear D. With 5 bases removed from V and 4 bases from J, the gap between germline ends came to 15 bases. The CDR3 covers 15 residues. Germline lookup yields CDR1 SEHNR and CDR2 FQNEAQ (reference sequence). CDR3 sequence (DNA): TGTGCCAGCAGCACGCACATGATGAGGTACAATGAGCAGTTCTTC. The encoded protein is CASSTHMMRYNEQFF.

This clonotype was observed a handful of times. The CDR3 region is CASSMRGNEQYF. The DNA of the CDR3 is TGTGCCAGTAGTATGAGGGGCAACGAGCAGTACTTC. This sequence joins TRBV19 and TRBJ2-7, with D perhaps assigned TRBD1 or TRBD2 (5 bases each). Trimming took 3 bases from V and 5 from J, leaving 8 bases between them. Germline lookup yields CDR1 LNHDA and CDR2 SQIVND (reference sequence). The CDR3 runs to 12 residues.

This sequence joins TRBV6-2 or TRBV6-3 and TRBJ2-7, with D uncertain. Per germline, CDR1 MNHEY and CDR2 SVGEGT. This CDR3 is 15 amino acids long. V was trimmed by 6 bases and J by 5 bases, leaving 20 bases between them. In DNA, the CDR3 is TGTGCCAGCAGCTCCCGCGGCTTCTTGTGGGACGAGCAGTACGTC. This sequence encodes CASSSRGFLWDEQYV.

This sequence joins TRBV4-2 and TRBJ2-7, with TRBD2 matching 13 bases. Germline V gene sequence: CDR1 LGHNA, CDR2 YNFKEQ. V lost 0 bases to trimming and J lost 6 bases; unmatched junction nucleotides: 2. This CDR3 has 15 amino acids. The CDR3 is CASSQDWTSGGEQYF. The CDR3 DNA sequence: TGTGCCAGCAGCCAAGACTGGACTAGCGGGGGCGAGCAGTACTTC.